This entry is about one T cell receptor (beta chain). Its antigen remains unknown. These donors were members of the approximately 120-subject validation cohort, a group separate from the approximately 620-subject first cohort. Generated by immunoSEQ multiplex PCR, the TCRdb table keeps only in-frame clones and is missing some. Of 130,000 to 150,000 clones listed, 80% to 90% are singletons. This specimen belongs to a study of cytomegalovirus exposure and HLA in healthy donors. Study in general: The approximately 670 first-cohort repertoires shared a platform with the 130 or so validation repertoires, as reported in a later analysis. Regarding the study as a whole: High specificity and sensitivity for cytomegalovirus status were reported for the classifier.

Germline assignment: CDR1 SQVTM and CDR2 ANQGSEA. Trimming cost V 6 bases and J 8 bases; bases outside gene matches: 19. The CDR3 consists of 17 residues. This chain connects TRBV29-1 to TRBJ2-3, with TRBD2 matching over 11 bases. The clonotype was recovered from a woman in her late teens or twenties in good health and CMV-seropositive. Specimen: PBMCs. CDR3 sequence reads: CSVKIPTSGGERGTQYF. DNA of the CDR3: TGCAGCGTCAAAATCCCCACTAGCGGGGGAGAAAGAGGTACGCAGTATTTT.